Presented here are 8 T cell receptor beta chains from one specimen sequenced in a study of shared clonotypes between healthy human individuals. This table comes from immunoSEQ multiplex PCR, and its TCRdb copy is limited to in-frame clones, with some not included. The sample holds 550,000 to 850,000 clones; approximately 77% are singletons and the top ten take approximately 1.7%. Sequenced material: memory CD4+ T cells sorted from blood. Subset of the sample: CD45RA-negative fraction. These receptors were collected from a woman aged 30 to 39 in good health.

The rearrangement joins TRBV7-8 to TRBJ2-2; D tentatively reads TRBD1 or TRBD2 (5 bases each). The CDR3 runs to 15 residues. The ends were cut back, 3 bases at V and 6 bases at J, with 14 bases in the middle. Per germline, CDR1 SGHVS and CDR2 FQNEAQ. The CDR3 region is CASSFEGRVAGELFF. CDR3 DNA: TGTGCCAGCAGCTTTGAGGGGAGAGTGGCCGGGGAGCTGTTTTTT. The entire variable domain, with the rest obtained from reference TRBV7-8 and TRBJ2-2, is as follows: GAGVSQSPRYKVAKRGQDVALRCDPISGHVSLFWYQQALGQGPEFLTYFQNEAQLDKSGLPSDRFFAERPEGSVSTLKIQRTQQEDSAVYLCASSFEGRVAGELFFGEGSRLTVL.

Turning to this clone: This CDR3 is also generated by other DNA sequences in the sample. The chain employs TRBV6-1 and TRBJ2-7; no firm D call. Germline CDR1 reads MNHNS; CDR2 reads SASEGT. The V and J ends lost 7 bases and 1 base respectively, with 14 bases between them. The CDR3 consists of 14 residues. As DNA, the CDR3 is TGTGCCAGCACTTTGGGCCCCTCGTCCTACGAGCAGTACTTC. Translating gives CASTLGPSSYEQYF.

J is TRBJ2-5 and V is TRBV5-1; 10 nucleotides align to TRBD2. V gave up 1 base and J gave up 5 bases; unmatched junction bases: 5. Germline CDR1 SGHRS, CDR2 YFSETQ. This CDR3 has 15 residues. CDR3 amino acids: CASSLLLAGQETQYF. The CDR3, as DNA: TGCGCCAGCAGCTTGCTACTAGCGGGACAGGAGACCCAGTACTTC.

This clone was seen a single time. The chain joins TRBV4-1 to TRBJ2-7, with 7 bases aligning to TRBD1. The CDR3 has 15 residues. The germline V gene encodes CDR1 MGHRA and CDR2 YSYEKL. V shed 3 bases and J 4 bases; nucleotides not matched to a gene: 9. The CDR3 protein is CASSQPTGRRYEQYF. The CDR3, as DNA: TGCGCCAGCAGCCAGCCGACAGGGCGTCGATACGAGCAGTACTTC.

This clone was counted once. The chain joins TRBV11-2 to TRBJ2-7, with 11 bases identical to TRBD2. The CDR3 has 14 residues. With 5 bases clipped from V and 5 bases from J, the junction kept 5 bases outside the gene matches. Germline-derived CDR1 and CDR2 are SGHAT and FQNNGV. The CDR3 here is CASSATSGSHEQYF. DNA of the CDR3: TGTGCCAGCAGCGCTACTAGCGGGAGCCACGAGCAGTACTTC.

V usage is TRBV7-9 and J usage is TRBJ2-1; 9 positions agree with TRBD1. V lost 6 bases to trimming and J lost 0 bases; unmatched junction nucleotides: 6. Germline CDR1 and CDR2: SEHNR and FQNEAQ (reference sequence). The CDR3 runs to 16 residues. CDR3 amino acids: CASRAGTGSSYNEQFF. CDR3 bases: TGTGCCAGCAGGGCCGGGACAGGGAGCTCCTACAATGAGCAGTTCTTC.

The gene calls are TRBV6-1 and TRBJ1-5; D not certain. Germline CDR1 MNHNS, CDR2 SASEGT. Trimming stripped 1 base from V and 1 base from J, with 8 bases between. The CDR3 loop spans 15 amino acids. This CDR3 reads CASSEVPESNQPQHF. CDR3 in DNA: TGTGCCAGCAGTGAAGTACCGGAAAGCAATCAGCCCCAGCATTTT.

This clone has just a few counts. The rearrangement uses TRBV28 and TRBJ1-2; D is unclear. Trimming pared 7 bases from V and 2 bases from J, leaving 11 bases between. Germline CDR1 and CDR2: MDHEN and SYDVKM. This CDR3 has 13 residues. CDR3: CASKRGGNYGYTF. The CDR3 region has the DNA TGTGCCAGCAAACGCGGAGGCAACTATGGCTACACCTTC.